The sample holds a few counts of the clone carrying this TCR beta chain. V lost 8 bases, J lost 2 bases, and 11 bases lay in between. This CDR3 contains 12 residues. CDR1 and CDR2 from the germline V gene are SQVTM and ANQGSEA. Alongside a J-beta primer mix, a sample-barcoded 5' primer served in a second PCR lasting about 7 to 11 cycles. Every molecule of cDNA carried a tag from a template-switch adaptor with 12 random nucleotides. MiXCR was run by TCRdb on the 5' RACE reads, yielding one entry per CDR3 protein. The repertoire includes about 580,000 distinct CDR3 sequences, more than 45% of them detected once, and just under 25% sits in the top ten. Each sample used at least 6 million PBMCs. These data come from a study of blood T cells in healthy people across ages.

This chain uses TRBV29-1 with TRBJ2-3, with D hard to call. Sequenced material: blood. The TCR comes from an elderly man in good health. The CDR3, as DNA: TGCAGCCAAGGCGAGGCCACAGATACGCAGTATTTT. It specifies CSQGEATDTQYF.